The clone carrying this T cell receptor beta chain was seen repeatedly, ten times or more. Time point reported: patch test 1, 2 weeks after DPC sensitization. Treatment reported: therapeutic diphenylcyclopropenone sensitization with weekly scalp DPC. Suited to DPC and affected by alopecia, the donors ranged from 18 to 70 years old. This specimen belongs to a study of human T cells and chemical hapten exposure. Study in general: Upper back patch tests used 0.01% DPC, scored after 6 days.

TCRdb reprocessed the RACE reads with MiXCR, giving one entry per CDR3 protein. The sample contains roughly 160,000 distinct CDR3 sequences, approximately 15% of which appear only once. Trimming removed 6 bases from V and 3 bases from J, with 17 bases in between. CDR3 size: 15 residues. Germline V gene data show CDR1 as SEHNR and CDR2 as FQNEAQ (reference sequence). This chain links TRBV7-9 with TRBJ1-1; TRBD1 might be the D (6 bases). The sample here was whole blood, taken in connection with sensitization to the hapten diphenylcyclopropenone (DPC). The receptor comes from a woman aged 25 to 39 with alopecia areata. Some clones in this sample may be carry-over from other donors' samples. In DNA form, the CDR3 reads TGTGCCAGCAGGAGCCCCCTAGGGGGGGACACTGAAGCTTTCTTT. Translation gives CASRSPLGGDTEAFF.